This T cell receptor beta chain was sequenced in a study of blood T cell repertoires in COVID-19. About the research overall: The United States, Italy and Spain provided the acute and convalescent COVID-19 samples. T cells, B-cell-depleted T cells, or PBMCs supplied cDNA or gDNA.

J was trimmed by 6 bases and V by 4 bases; bases with no gene match: 5. The CDR3 has 16 residues. Per the germline V gene, CDR1 is LGHDT and CDR2 is YNNKEL (reference sequence). Assay: immunoSEQ multiplex PCR; the TCRdb copy retains only in-frame clones and omits some. Of 130,000 to 150,000 clones detected, 80% to 90% appear once; the ten largest clones hold roughly 8%. This TCR was sampled from a woman aged 55-69 years with COVID-19, enrolled during active disease. The sample taken for sequencing was peripheral blood. V and J are TRBV3-1 (or the pseudogene TRBV3-2) and TRBJ2-5; 16 bases match TRBD2. The CDR3 DNA reads TGTGCCAGCAGCCCGGGACTAGCGGGGGGGCAGAAGACCCAGTACTTC. Residues: CASSPGLAGGQKTQYF.